This entry features one T cell receptor (beta chain) sequence. Antigen unknown. With V trimmed by 4 bases and J by 6 bases, 7 bases remained unmatched. This CDR3 is built from 16 residues. Germline V gene sequence: CDR1 SGHTA, CDR2 FQGTGA. For the second PCR, which ran for about 7 to 11 cycles, a sample-barcoded 5' primer and a J-beta primer mix were used. MiXCR was run by TCRdb on the 5' RACE reads, yielding one entry per CDR3 protein. The table lists some 900,000 distinct CDR3 sequences, around 48% of them singletons. The data are from a study of blood T cells in healthy people across ages. The study, taken as a whole, reports: Naive T cell percentage and TCR beta diversity correlated strongly.

PBMCs, at least 7 million per sample, were isolated. The receptor was isolated from a man in his thirties or forties in good health. The chain joins TRBV7-3 to TRBJ2-1; 12 positions agree with TRBD2. Input material: blood. CDR3 bases: TGTGCCAGCAGCTCACAAGGACTAGCGGGGCTCAATGAGCAGTTCTTC. It is translated as CASSSQGLAGLNEQFF.